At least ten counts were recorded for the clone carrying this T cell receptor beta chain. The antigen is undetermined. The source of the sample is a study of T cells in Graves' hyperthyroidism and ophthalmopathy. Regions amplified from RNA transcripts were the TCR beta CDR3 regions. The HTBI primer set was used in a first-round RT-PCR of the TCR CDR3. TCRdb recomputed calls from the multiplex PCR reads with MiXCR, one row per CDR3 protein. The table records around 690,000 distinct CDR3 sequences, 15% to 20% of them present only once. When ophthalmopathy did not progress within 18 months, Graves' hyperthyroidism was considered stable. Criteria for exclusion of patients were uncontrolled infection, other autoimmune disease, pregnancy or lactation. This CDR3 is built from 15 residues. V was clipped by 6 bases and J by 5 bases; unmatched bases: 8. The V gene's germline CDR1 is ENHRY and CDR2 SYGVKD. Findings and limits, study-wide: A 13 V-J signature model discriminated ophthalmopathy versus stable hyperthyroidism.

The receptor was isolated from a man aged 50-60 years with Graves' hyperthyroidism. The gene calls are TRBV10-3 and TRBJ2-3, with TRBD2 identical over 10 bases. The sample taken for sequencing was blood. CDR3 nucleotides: TGTGCCATCAGGGACCTAGCGGGAGAAGGAGATACGCAGTATTTT. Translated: CAIRDLAGEGDTQYF.